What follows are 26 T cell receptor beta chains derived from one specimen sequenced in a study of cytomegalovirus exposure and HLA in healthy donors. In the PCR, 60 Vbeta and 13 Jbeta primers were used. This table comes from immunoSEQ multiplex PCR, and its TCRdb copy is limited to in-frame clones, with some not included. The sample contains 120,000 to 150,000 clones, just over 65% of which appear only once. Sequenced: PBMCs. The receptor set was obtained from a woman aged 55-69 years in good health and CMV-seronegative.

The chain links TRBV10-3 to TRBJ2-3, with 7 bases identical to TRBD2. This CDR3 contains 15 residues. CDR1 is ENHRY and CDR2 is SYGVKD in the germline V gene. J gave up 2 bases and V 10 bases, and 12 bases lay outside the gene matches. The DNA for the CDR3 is TGTGCCACCACAATGGGGGGGGGATCCACAGATACGCAGTATTTT. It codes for CATTMGGGSTDTQYF.

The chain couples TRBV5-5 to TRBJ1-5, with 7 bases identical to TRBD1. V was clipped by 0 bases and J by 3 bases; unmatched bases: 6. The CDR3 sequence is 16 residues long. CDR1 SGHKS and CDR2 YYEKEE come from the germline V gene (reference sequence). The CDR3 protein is CASSLEGTVLNQPQHF. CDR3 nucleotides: TGTGCCAGCAGCTTGGAGGGGACAGTCCTCAATCAGCCCCAGCATTTT. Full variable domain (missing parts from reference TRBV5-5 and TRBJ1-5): DAGVTQSPTHLIKTRGQQVTLRCSPISGHKSVSWYQQVLGQGPQFIFQYYEKEERGRGNFPDRFSARQFPNYSSELNVNALLLGDSALYLCASSLEGTVLNQPQHFGDGTRLSIL.

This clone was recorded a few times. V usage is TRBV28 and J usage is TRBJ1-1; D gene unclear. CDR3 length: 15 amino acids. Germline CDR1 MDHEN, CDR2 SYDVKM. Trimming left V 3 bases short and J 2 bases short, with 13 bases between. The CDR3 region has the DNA TGTGCCAGCAGTTTCAGACATCTACTCAACACTGAAGCTTTCTTT. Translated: CASSFRHLLNTEAFF.

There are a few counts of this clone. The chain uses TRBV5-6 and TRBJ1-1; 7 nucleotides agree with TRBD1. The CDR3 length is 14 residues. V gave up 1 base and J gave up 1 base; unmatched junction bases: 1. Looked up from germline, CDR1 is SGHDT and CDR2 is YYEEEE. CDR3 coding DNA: TGTGCCAGCAGCTTGCCAGGGGGGAACACTGAAGCTTTCTTT. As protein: CASSLPGGNTEAFF.

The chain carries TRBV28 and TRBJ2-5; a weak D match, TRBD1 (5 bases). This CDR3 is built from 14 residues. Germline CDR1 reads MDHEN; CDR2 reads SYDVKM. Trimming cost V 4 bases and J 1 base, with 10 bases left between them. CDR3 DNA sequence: TGTGCCAGCAGTTCACCGACAGCCCAAGAGACCCAGTACTTC. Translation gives CASSSPTAQETQYF.

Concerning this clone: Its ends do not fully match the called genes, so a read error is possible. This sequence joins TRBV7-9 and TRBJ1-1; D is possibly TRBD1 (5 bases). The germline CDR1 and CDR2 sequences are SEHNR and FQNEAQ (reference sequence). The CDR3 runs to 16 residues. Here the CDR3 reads CSSSNQSWGGNTEAFF. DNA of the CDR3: TGTTCCAGCAGCAACCAATCGTGGGGGGGGAACACTGAAGCTTTCTTT.

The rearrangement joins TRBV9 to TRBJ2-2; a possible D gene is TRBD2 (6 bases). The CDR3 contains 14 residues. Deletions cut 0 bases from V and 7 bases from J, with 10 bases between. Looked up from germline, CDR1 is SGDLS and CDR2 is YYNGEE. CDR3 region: CASSVGGGFGELFF. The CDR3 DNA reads TGTGCCAGCAGCGTAGGAGGAGGGTTCGGGGAGCTGTTTTTT.

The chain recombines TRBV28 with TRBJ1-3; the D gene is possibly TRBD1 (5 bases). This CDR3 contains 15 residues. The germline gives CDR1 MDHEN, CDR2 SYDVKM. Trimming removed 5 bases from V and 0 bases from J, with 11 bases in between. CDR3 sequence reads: CASSPPGDSGNTIYF. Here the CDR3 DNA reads TGTGCCAGCAGTCCACCGGGGGACTCTGGAAACACCATATATTTT.

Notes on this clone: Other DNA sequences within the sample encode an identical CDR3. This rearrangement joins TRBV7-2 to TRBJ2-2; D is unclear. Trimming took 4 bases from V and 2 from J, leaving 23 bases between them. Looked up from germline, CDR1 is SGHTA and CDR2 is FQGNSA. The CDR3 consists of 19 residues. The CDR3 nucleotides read TGTGCCAGCAGCTCAGCCCCCCCGACCAGCGTTCAAAACACCGGGGAGCTGTTTTTT. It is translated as CASSSAPPTSVQNTGELFF.

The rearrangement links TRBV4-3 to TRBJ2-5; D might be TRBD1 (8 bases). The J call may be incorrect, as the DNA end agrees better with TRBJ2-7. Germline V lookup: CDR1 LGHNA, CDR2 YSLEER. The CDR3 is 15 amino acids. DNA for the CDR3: TGCGCCAGCAGCTCTCGGACAGGGACTACCTACGAGCAGTACTTC. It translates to CASSSRTGTTYEQYF.

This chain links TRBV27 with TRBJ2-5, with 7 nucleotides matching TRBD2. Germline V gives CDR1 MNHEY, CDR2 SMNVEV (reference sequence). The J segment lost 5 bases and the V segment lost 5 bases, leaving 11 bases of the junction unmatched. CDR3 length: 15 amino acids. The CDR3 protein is CASSRAGTTRETQYF. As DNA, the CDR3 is TGTGCCAGCAGTCGCGCCGGGACTACTCGTGAGACCCAGTACTTC.

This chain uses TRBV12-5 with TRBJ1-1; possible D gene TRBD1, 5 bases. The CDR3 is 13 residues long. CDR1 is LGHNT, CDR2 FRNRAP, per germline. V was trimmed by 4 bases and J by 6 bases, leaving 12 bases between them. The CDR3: CASGSGRGAEAFF. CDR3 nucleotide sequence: TGTGCTAGTGGTTCAGGGCGGGGGGCTGAAGCTTTCTTT.

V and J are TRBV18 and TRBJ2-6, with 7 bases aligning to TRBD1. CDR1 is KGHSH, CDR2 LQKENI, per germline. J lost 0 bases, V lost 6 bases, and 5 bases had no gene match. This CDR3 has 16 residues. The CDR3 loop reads CASSRDSRSGANVLTF. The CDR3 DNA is TGTGCCAGCTCCCGGGACAGTCGCTCTGGGGCCAACGTCCTGACTTTC. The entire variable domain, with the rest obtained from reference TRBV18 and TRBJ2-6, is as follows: NAGVMQNPRHLVRRRGQEARLRCSPMKGHSHVYWYRQLPEEGLKFMVYLQKENIIDESGMPKERFSAEFPKEGPSILRIQQVVRGDSAAYFCASSRDSRSGANVLTFGAGSRLTVL.

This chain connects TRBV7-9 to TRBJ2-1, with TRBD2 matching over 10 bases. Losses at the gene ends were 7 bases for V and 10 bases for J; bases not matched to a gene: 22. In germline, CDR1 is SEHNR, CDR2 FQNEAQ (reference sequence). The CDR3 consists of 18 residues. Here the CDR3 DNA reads TGTGCCAGCACCCCCCTCGGGCTAGCGGGAGAGTTTTCAAACGAGCAGTTCTTC. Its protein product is CASTPLGLAGEFSNEQFF. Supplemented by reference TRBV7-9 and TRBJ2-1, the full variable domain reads DTGVSQNPRHKITKRGQNVTFRCDPISEHNRLYWYRQTLGQGPEFLTYFQNEAQLEKSRLLSDRFSAERPKGSFSTLEIQRTEQGDSAMYLCASTPLGLAGEFSNEQFFGPGTRLTVL.

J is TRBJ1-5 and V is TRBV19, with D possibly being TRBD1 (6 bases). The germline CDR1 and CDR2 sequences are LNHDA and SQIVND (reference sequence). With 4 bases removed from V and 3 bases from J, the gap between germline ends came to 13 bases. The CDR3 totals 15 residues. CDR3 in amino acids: CASSKGGLDNQPQHF. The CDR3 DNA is TGTGCCAGTAGTAAAGGGGGTTTGGACAATCAGCCCCAGCATTTT.

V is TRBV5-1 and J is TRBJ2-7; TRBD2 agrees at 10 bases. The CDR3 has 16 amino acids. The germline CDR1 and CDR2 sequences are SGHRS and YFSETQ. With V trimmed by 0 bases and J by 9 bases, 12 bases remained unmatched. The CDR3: CASSLDGTSASGGQYF. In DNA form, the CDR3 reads TGCGCCAGCAGCTTGGATGGGACTAGCGCGTCTGGGGGGCAGTACTTC.

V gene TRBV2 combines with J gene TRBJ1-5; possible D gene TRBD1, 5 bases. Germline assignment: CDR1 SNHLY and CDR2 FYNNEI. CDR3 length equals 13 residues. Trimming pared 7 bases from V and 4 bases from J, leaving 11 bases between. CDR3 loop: CASKIGGNQPQHF. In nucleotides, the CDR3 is TGTGCCAGCAAAATCGGGGGGAATCAGCCCCAGCATTTT.

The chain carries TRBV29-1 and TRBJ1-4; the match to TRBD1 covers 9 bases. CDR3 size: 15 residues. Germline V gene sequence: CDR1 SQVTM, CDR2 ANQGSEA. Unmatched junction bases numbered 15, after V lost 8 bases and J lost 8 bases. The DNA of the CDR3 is TGCAGCATCACAGGGGGCGCGGGTTCTGAGGAAAAACTGTTTTTT. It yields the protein CSITGGAGSEEKLFF.

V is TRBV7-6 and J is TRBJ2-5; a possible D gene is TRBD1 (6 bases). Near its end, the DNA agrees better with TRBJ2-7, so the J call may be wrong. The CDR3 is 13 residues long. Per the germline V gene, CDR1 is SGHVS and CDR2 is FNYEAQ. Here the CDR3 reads CASSLRVGGEQYF. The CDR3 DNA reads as TGTGCCAGCAGCTTGAGGGTAGGGGGCGAGCAGTACTTC.

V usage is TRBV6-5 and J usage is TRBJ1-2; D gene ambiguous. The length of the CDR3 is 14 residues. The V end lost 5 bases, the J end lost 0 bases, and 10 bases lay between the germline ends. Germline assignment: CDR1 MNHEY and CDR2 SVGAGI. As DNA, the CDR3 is TGTGCCAGCAGTCCCTACGGAGCTAACTATGGCTACACCTTC. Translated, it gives CASSPYGANYGYTF.

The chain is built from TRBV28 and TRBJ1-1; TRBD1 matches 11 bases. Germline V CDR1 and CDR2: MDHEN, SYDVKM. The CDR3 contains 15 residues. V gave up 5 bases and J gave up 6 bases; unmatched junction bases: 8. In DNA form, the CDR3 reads TGTGCCAGCAGTCTGGACAGGGGGCGCCGGGCTGAAGCTTTCTTT. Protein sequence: CASSLDRGRRAEAFF.

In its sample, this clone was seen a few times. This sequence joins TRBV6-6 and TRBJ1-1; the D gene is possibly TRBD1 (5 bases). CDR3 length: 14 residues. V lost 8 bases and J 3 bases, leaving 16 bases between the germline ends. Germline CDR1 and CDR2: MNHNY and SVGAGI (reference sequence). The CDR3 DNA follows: TGTGCCAGCCTGGTAGGGCAGGGTTACACTGAAGCTTTCTTT. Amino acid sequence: CASLVGQGYTEAFF.

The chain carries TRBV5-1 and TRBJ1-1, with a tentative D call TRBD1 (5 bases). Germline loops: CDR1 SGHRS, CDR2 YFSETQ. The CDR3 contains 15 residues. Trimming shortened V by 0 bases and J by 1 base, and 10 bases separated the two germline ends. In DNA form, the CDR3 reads TGCGCCAGCAGCTTGGAATCCGGGGGGAACACTGAAGCTTTCTTT. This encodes CASSLESGGNTEAFF. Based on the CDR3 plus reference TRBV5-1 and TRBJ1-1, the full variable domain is KAGVTQTPRYLIKTRGQQVTLSCSPISGHRSVSWYQQTPGQGLQFLFEYFSETQRNKGNFPGRFSGRQFSNSRSEMNVSTLELGDSALYLCASSLESGGNTEAFFGQGTRLTVV.

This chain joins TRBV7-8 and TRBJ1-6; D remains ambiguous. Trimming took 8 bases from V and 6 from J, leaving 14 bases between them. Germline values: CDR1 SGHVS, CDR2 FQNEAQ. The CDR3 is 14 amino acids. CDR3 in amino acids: CASRPGLINSPLHF. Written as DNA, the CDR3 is TGTGCCAGCCGACCAGGCCTCATTAATTCACCCCTCCACTTT.

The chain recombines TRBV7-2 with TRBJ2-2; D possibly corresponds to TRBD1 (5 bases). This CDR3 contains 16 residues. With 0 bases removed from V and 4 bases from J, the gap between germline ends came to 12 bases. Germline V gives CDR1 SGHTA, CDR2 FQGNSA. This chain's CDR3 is CASSLARVRITGELFF. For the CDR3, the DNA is TGTGCCAGCAGCTTAGCCAGGGTGAGGATCACCGGGGAGCTGTTTTTT.

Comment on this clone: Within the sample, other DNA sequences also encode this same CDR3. CDR3: CASSLAGGRADTQYF. The CDR3 bases are TGCGCCAGCAGCTTGGCGGGGGGTAGGGCAGATACGCAGTATTTT. V and J are TRBV5-1 and TRBJ2-3; 7 bases agree with TRBD2. Germline values: CDR1 SGHRS, CDR2 YFSETQ. The J segment lost 4 bases and the V segment lost 0 bases, leaving 5 bases of the junction unmatched. The CDR3 is 15 residues long.